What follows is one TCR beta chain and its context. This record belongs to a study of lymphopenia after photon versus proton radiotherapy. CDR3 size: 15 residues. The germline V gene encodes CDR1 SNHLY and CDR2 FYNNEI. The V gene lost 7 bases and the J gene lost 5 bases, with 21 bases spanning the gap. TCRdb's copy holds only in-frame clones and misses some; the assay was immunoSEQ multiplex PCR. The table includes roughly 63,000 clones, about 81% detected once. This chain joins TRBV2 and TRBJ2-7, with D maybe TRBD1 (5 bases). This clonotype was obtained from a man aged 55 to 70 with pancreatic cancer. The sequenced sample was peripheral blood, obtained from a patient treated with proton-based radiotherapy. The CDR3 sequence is CASTRRTSSFHEQYF. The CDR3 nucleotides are TGTGCCAGCACCCGCAGGACATCTTCCTTCCACGAGCAGTACTTC.